The rows below give T cell receptor beta chains drawn from one sample of a study of blood T cell repertoires in COVID-19. Assay: immunoSEQ multiplex PCR; the TCRdb copy retains only in-frame clones and omits some. This sample has roughly 220,000 clones, with around 83% found just once. The sequencing sample was made of PBMCs or T cells enriched from blood (not recorded which). These receptors all stem from a woman in her thirties or forties with acute COVID-19. The CDR3 runs from the conserved cysteine through the conserved F or W. A D gene is named only where the DNA matches it firmly. Clone size, where shown, is once, few, many, or a class for clones that have expanded.

V: TRBV28; D: -; J: TRBJ2-7; size: -; CDR3: CASRPSGGVSYEQYF; DNA: TGTGCCAGCAGACCAAGCGGAGGGGTCTCCTACGAGCAGTACTTC
V: TRBV10-3; D: -; J: TRBJ2-5; size: -; CDR3: CAMAGELASETQYF; DNA: TGTGCCATGGCCGGGGAACTAGCATCAGAGACCCAGTACTTC
V: TRBV7-9; D: -; J: TRBJ1-1; size: once; CDR3: CASSFTSENAFF; DNA: TGTGCCAGCAGCTTCACGTCAGAAAATGCTTTCTTT
V: TRBV18; D: TRBD1; J: TRBJ1-3; size: once; CDR3: CASSPSPQGVSGNTIYF; DNA: TGTGCCAGCTCACCCTCGCCACAGGGGGTCTCTGGAAACACCATATATTTT
V: TRBV5-1; D: TRBD1; J: TRBJ2-7; size: -; CDR3: CASSTGQYEQYF; DNA: TGCGCCAGCAGCACGGGACAGTACGAGCAGTACTTC
V: TRBV10-3; D: -; J: TRBJ2-5; size: -; CDR3: CAISAGVGGIQETQYF; DNA: TGTGCCATCAGTGCCGGGGTGGGGGGAATCCAAGAGACCCAGTACTTC
V: TRBV7-2; D: TRBD1; J: TRBJ1-1; size: -; CDR3: CASSFQGQGSTEAFF; DNA: TGTGCCAGCAGCTTTCAAGGACAGGGTTCCACTGAAGCTTTCTTT
V: TRBV19; D: TRBD1; J: TRBJ1-4; size: few; CDR3: CASNRGRPEKLFF; DNA: TGTGCCAGTAACAGGGGGCGCCCGGAAAAACTGTTTTTT
V: TRBV19; D: -; J: TRBJ2-2; size: -; CDR3: CASRPHRRYTGELFF; DNA: TGTGCCAGTAGACCACACAGGAGATACACCGGGGAGCTGTTTTTT
V: TRBV7-2; D: TRBD1; J: TRBJ1-5; size: -; CDR3: CASSPGDSYNQPQHF; DNA: TGTGCCAGCAGCCCCGGGGACAGCTACAATCAGCCCCAGCATTTT
V: TRBV19; D: -; J: TRBJ1-5; size: once; CDR3: CASSDSGVQNQPQHF; DNA: TGTGCCAGTAGCGACTCAGGGGTACAAAATCAGCCCCAGCATTTT
V: TRBV7-9; D: TRBD1; J: TRBJ1-6; size: -; CDR3: CASSLGGQGTFRSPLHF; DNA: TGTGCCAGCAGCTTAGGTGGACAGGGGACCTTCAGGTCACCCCTCCACTTT
V: TRBV5-4; D: -; J: TRBJ1-1; size: -; CDR3: CASSLAGASEAFF; DNA: TGTGCCAGCAGCTTGGCAGGGGCTAGTGAAGCTTTCTTT
V: TRBV7-3; D: TRBD1; J: TRBJ2-7; size: -; CDR3: CASSLTGTGAYEQYF; DNA: TGTGCCAGCAGCTTAACTGGGACAGGGGCCTACGAGCAGTACTTC
V: TRBV7-9; D: -; J: TRBJ2-3; size: -; CDR3: CASRNGGQADTQYF; DNA: TGTGCCAGCAGGAACGGGGGGCAGGCAGATACGCAGTATTTT
V: TRBV25-1; D: -; J: TRBJ2-3; size: -; CDR3: CASSFAGAYTQYF; DNA: TGTGCCAGCAGTTTCGCGGGCGCATATACGCAGTATTTT
V: TRBV6-5; D: -; J: TRBJ1-1; size: -; CDR3: CASSIQGRNTEAFF; DNA: TGTGCCAGCAGTATACAGGGAAGGAACACTGAAGCTTTCTTT
V: TRBV11-2; D: TRBD1; J: TRBJ1-2; size: -; CDR3: CASSSLRDRGGRGYTF; DNA: TGTGCCAGCAGCTCGCTCCGGGACAGGGGTGGCAGGGGCTACACCTTC
V: TRBV5-1; D: TRBD2; J: TRBJ2-5; size: -; CDR3: CASSLLSGGQETQYF; DNA: TGCGCCAGCAGCTTACTTAGCGGGGGTCAAGAGACCCAGTACTTC
V: TRBV10-2; D: TRBD1; J: TRBJ2-7; size: -; CDR3: CASSGTWRQGTSYEQYF; DNA: TGCGCCAGCAGTGGGACGTGGCGACAGGGGACCTCCTACGAGCAGTACTTC
V: TRBV15; D: TRBD1; J: TRBJ2-1; size: once; CDR3: CATSRPGQGAQNEQFF; DNA: TGTGCCACCAGCAGACCGGGACAGGGGGCGCAGAATGAGCAGTTCTTC
V: TRBV18; D: -; J: TRBJ2-7; size: once; CDR3: CASSPDSGRVEQYF; DNA: TGTGCCAGCTCACCCGATAGCGGAAGAGTCGAGCAGTACTTC
V: TRBV6-6; D: TRBD1; J: TRBJ1-1; size: -; CDR3: CASSYPTGGEAFF; DNA: TGTGCCAGCAGTTACCCGACAGGGGGAGAAGCTTTCTTT
V: TRBV28; D: TRBD2; J: TRBJ2-5; size: -; CDR3: CASTLGLAGGPGETQYF; DNA: TGTGCCAGCACCCTGGGACTAGCGGGAGGGCCAGGAGAGACCCAGTACTTC
V: TRBV4-1; D: -; J: TRBJ2-2; size: -; CDR3: CASSPLTGNTGELFF; DNA: TGCGCCAGCAGCCCTCTAACAGGGAACACCGGGGAGCTGTTTTTT
V: TRBV29-1; D: TRBD1; J: TRBJ1-1; size: -; CDR3: CSVTGGRDTEAFF; DNA: TGCAGCGTAACAGGGGGCAGGGACACTGAAGCTTTCTTT
V: TRBV24-1; D: -; J: TRBJ2-3; size: -; CDR3: CATSALSGSTDTQYF; DNA: TGTGCCACCAGTGCTTTGAGCGGGAGCACAGATACGCAGTATTTT
V: TRBV12-3/TRBV12-4; D: -; J: TRBJ2-5; size: -; CDR3: CASSSRGETQYF; DNA: TGTGCCAGCAGCTCACGGGGGGAGACCCAGTACTTC
V: TRBV5-6; D: -; J: TRBJ2-7; size: once; CDR3: CASSLAGENYEQYF; DNA: TGTGCCAGCAGCTTGGCAGGGGAAAACTACGAGCAGTACTTC
V: TRBV6-5; D: TRBD1; J: TRBJ2-7; size: -; CDR3: CASSYDNRGHYEQYF; DNA: TGTGCCAGCAGTTACGATAACAGGGGGCACTACGAGCAGTACTTC
V: TRBV28; D: -; J: TRBJ1-2; size: -; CDR3: CASSLRVGGYTF; DNA: TGTGCCAGCAGTTTGAGGGTGGGTGGCTACACCTTC
V: TRBV11-2; D: TRBD1; J: TRBJ2-7; size: -; CDR3: CASNLGEDRGFYEQYF; DNA: TGTGCCAGCAACCTGGGGGAGGACAGGGGTTTCTACGAGCAGTACTTC
V: TRBV20-1; D: -; J: TRBJ1-5; size: few; CDR3: CSAKRGQPQHF; DNA: TGCAGTGCTAAGAGAGGTCAGCCCCAGCATTTT
V: TRBV5-1; D: TRBD1; J: TRBJ2-5; size: -; CDR3: CASSLGDRGETQYF; DNA: TGCGCCAGCAGCTTGGGGGACAGAGGGGAGACCCAGTACTTC
V: TRBV2; D: TRBD2; J: TRBJ2-7; size: -; CDR3: CASNPSGGSYEQYF; DNA: TGTGCCAGCAACCCTAGCGGGGGCTCCTACGAGCAGTACTTC
V: TRBV7-2; D: TRBD2; J: TRBJ2-1; size: -; CDR3: CASSPTGGHFHEQFF; DNA: TGTGCCAGCAGCCCGACGGGGGGGCACTTTCATGAGCAGTTCTTC
V: TRBV30; D: TRBD1; J: TRBJ1-2; size: -; CDR3: CAGGSGQGNLDGYTF; DNA: TGTGCCGGAGGCTCCGGACAGGGGAATTTGGATGGCTACACCTTC
V: TRBV7-3; D: -; J: TRBJ1-2; size: -; CDR3: CASSLGIGYGYTF; DNA: TGTGCCAGCAGCTTAGGCATTGGCTATGGCTACACCTTC
V: TRBV28; D: TRBD2; J: TRBJ2-3; size: once; CDR3: CASSPLPGQGGLAELTDTQYF; DNA: TGTGCCAGCAGTCCCCTCCCCGGCCAGGGGGGACTAGCGGAGCTCACAGATACGCAGTATTTT
V: TRBV4-2; D: -; J: TRBJ1-5; size: -; CDR3: CASSQVEGGNQPQHF; DNA: TGTGCCAGCAGCCAAGTCGAAGGGGGCAATCAGCCCCAGCATTTT
V: TRBV18; D: TRBD1; J: TRBJ1-4; size: -; CDR3: CASSSGTGVEKLFF; DNA: TGTGCCAGCTCATCGGGGACAGGGGTTGAAAAACTGTTTTTT
V: TRBV24-1; D: TRBD1; J: TRBJ1-6; size: few; CDR3: CATSDSTGSSPLHF; DNA: TGTGCCACCAGTGATTCGACAGGGAGTTCACCCCTCCACTTT
V: TRBV12-3/TRBV12-4; D: -; J: TRBJ1-2; size: -; CDR3: CASSLSGNYGYTF; DNA: TGTGCCAGCAGTTTAAGCGGTAACTATGGCTACACCTTC
V: TRBV19; D: -; J: TRBJ1-2; size: -; CDR3: CASSEPGQANYGYTF; DNA: TGTGCCAGTAGCGAGCCAGGCCAGGCTAACTATGGCTACACCTTC
V: TRBV19; D: TRBD1; J: TRBJ2-1; size: -; CDR3: CASSSSDRGIVSYNEQFF; DNA: TGTGCCAGTAGTTCCTCGGACAGGGGGATCGTCTCCTACAATGAGCAGTTCTTC
V: TRBV14; D: TRBD2; J: TRBJ2-5; size: -; CDR3: CASSQGLAGQETQYF; DNA: TGTGCCAGCAGCCAGGGACTAGCGGGGCAAGAGACCCAGTACTTC